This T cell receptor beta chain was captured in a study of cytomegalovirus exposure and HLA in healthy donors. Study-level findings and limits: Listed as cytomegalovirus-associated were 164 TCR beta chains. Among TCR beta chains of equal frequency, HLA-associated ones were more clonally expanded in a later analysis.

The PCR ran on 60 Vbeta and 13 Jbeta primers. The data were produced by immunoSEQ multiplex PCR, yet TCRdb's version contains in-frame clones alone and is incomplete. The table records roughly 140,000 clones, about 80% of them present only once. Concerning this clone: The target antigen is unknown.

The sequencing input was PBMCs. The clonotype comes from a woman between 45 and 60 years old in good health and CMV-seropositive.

The CDR3 loop is CASGFVDRGNQPQHF. In nucleotides, the CDR3 is TGTGCTAGTGGTTTCGTGGACAGGGGCAATCAGCCCCAGCATTTT. V gene TRBV12-5 combines with J gene TRBJ1-5, with 8 bases fitting TRBD1. The germline V gene has CDR1 LGHNT and CDR2 FRNRAP. The CDR3 totals 15 residues. The trim removed 3 bases at V and 2 bases at J, leaving 3 bases unmatched. Complete variable domain (other parts from reference TRBV12-5 and TRBJ1-5): DARVTQTPRHKVTEMGQEVTMRCQPILGHNTVFWYRQTMMQGLELLAYFRNRAPLDDSGMPKDRFSAEMPDATLATLKIQPSEPRDSAVYFCASGFVDRGNQPQHFGDGTRLSIL.